Listed here are 9 T cell receptor beta chains from one sample, sequenced in a study of T cell responses to AZD1222 COVID-19 vaccine. Only in-frame clones appear in the TCRdb table, and some are missing; sequencing was by immunoSEQ multiplex PCR. The sample has fewer than 150,000 clones; 93% are singletons. Specimen: peripheral blood, collected on day 0 of AZD1222 vaccination. Source of these receptors: an adult in good health.

This sequence joins TRBV28 and TRBJ1-1, with D possibly matching TRBD1 (6 bases). From germline, CDR1 is MDHEN and CDR2 SYDVKM. There are 16 residues in the CDR3. V lost 7 bases to trimming and J lost 1 base, with 19 bases between them. In nucleotides, the CDR3 is TGTGCCAGCAACGAGGGGGGGGGACCCCAGAACACTGAAGCTTTCTTT. It yields the protein CASNEGGGPQNTEAFF.

The gene calls are TRBV24-1 and TRBJ1-5; 9 positions agree with TRBD1. Germline CDR1 and CDR2: KGHDR and SFDVKD. The CDR3 extends over 16 amino acids. The CDR3 DNA reads as TGTGCTCGGGACAGGGCGAACCAGTTCGACAATCAGCCCCAGCATTTT. Protein: CARDRANQFDNQPQHF.

The chain combines TRBV5-1 with TRBJ1-3, with 8 bases fitting TRBD1. In germline, CDR1 is SGHRS, CDR2 YFSETQ. The CDR3 runs to 15 residues. After removal of 4 bases from V and 0 bases from J, the junction contained 3 bases not matched to a gene. The DNA for the CDR3 is TGCGCCAGCAGCCTGACAGGGGTCTCTGGAAACACCATATATTTT. This gives the protein CASSLTGVSGNTIYF.

The chain is built from TRBV25-1 and TRBJ2-7; TRBD1 aligns across 10 bases. The CDR3 runs 15 residues. Germline-derived CDR1 and CDR2 are MGHDK and SYGVNS. Trimming cost V 3 bases and J 3 bases; bases outside gene matches: 5. The CDR3 loop reads CASSDPGTGDYEQYF. The CDR3 DNA reads TGTGCCAGCAGTGACCCCGGGACAGGGGACTACGAGCAGTACTTC.

This clone was found once. The CDR3 reads CASSTFGQGNQPQHF. CDR3 DNA: TGTGCCAGCAGCACTTTCGGACAGGGGAATCAGCCCCAGCATTTT. This chain uses TRBV7-8 with TRBJ1-5; TRBD1 matches at 9 bases. V shed 5 bases, J shed 4 bases, and the junction held 6 bases outside the gene matches. This CDR3 has 15 residues. The germline CDR1 and CDR2 sequences are SGHVS and FQNEAQ.

In regard to this clone: The same CDR3 also results from other DNA sequences found in this sample. The chain combines TRBV30 with TRBJ1-5, with 9 bases fitting TRBD1. V shed 2 bases and J 4 bases; nucleotides not matched to a gene: 3. Germline assignment: CDR1 GTSNPN and CDR2 SVGIG (reference sequence). CDR3 length: 14 residues. CDR3 bases: TGTGCCTGGAGTCCCGGACAGGGGAATCAGCCCCAGCATTTT. Protein: CAWSPGQGNQPQHF.

The gene calls are TRBV9 and TRBJ2-2; 11 bases agree with TRBD2. Germline CDR1 and CDR2: SGDLS and YYNGEE. J lost 4 bases, V lost 1 base, and 6 bases had no gene match. The CDR3 totals 17 residues. The CDR3 DNA is TGTGCCAGCAGCGTATCCCTAGCGGGGGGCGGCACCGGGGAGCTGTTTTTT. This encodes CASSVSLAGGGTGELFF.

This chain connects TRBV5-1 to TRBJ1-2; D gene unclear. Per the germline V gene, CDR1 is SGHRS and CDR2 is YFSETQ. The CDR3 is 14 amino acids. V shed 1 base and J shed 2 bases, with 9 bases lying between them. The CDR3 nucleotides read TGCGCCAGCAGCTTGTTGGTACAGAACTATGGCTACACCTTC. Its protein is CASSLLVQNYGYTF.

The V gene is TRBV6-2 or TRBV6-3, the J gene TRBJ1-2; 9 positions agree with TRBD1. Trimming removed 4 bases from V and 5 bases from J; junction bases left unmatched: 8. The CDR3 spans 15 residues. CDR1 and CDR2 from the germline V gene are MNHEY and SVGEGT. The CDR3 sequence: CASSFSGTGHYGYTF. The CDR3 bases are TGTGCCAGCAGTTTTTCCGGGACAGGGCATTATGGCTACACCTTC.